This T cell receptor beta chain was observed in a study of T cell repertoires in aging, cancer and after chemotherapy. For the study at large: Donors were grouped into six age bands spanning 30 or younger through 70 or older.

Whole-study findings and limits: Age-matched healthy donors had significantly more diverse, less clonal blood TCR repertoires than untreated cancer patients. The repertoire data cannot show anything about immunological memory following chemotherapy.

Germline CDR1 reads MNHNY; CDR2 reads SVGAGI (reference sequence). Trimming removed 6 bases from V and 2 bases from J; junction bases left unmatched: 7. The CDR3 runs 15 residues. As for this clonotype: Its antigen is undetermined.

Amplification of TCR beta used genomic DNA extracted from peripheral blood. TRB rearrangements spanning V, D and J were amplified using mixed TRB-A/B primers. TCRdb ran MiXCR on the multiplex PCR reads and lists one entry per CDR3 protein. The sample holds more than 3,500 distinct CDR3 sequences; over 25% are singletons and the top ten take roughly 44%. The specimen sequenced was blood. The sequence came from a human donor with a blood cancer. The chain carries TRBV6-6 and TRBJ2-3; 8 positions match TRBD2. CDR3 nucleotide sequence: TGTGCCAGCAGCCAAACTAGCGGTTTCACAGATACGCAGTATTTT. Residues: CASSQTSGFTDTQYF.